Each of the 10 T cell receptor beta chains below was sequenced from the same sample in a study of cytomegalovirus exposure and HLA in healthy donors. With 60 Vbeta and 13 Jbeta primers, the PCR was carried out. The method was immunoSEQ multiplex PCR; TCRdb's version includes in-frame clones alone and lacks a portion of them. Of 100,000 to 150,000 clones detected, 75% to 85% appear once; the ten largest clones hold 8.9%. Sequencing input: PBMCs. Receptor source: a man aged 25 to 45 in good health and CMV-seropositive.

The genes are TRBV11-1 and TRBJ2-1; 7 bases align to TRBD1. This CDR3 is built from 15 residues. Germline-derived CDR1 and CDR2 are SGHAT and FQDESV (reference sequence). The J segment lost 2 bases and the V segment lost 0 bases, leaving 1 base of the junction unmatched. CDR3 coding DNA: TGTGCCAGCAGCTTAGCCGGGACAGCCTACAATGAGCAGTTCTTC. Its translation is CASSLAGTAYNEQFF.

The rearrangement uses TRBV7-3 and TRBJ1-1, with TRBD1 matching 8 bases. CDR3 length equals 16 residues. Germline CDR1 is SGHTA and CDR2 is FQGTGA. V was pared by 5 bases and J by 0 bases, with 8 bases of the junction left unmatched. DNA for the CDR3: TGTGCCAGCAGCCTCGGACAGGGAAGTATGAACACTGAAGCTTTCTTT. Amino acids: CASSLGQGSMNTEAFF.

The chain has TRBV6-5 and TRBJ1-5; unclear D gene. CDR1 and CDR2 (germline): MNHEY, SVGAGI. Trimming stripped 4 bases from V and 2 bases from J, with 15 bases between. The CDR3 length is 16 residues. The CDR3 protein is CASSFFPLGGNQPQHF. The CDR3 DNA sequence: TGTGCCAGCAGTTTCTTCCCGTTAGGAGGCAATCAGCCCCAGCATTTT.

The CDR3 nucleotides read TGTGCCATCAGCACGGGGGGTCCCGCGGAGACCCAGTACTTC. Protein product: CAISTGGPAETQYF. The V and J genes are TRBV10-3 and TRBJ2-5; 7 bases are shared with TRBD2. Germline V gene lookup returns CDR1 ENHRY and CDR2 SYGVKD. Trimming took 6 bases from V and 5 from J; bases not matched to a gene: 9. The CDR3 length is 14 residues.

The J gene is TRBJ2-1, the V gene TRBV29-1, with 7 bases fitting TRBD1. The CDR3 consists of 14 residues. CDR1 SQVTM and CDR2 ANQGSEA come from the germline V gene. The V gene end was trimmed by 3 bases and the J gene end by 4 bases; junction bases not matched to a gene: 6. CDR3 loop: CSVDDRASYNEQFF. DNA of the CDR3: TGCAGCGTTGACGACAGGGCGTCGTACAATGAGCAGTTCTTC.

This rearrangement joins TRBV28 to TRBJ1-3; TRBD1 might be the D (5 bases). The V end was cut by 7 bases, the J end by 0 bases, with 13 bases between. The CDR3 is made up of 15 amino acids. Germline lookup yields CDR1 MDHEN and CDR2 SYDVKM. This CDR3 is CASNEGDVSGNTIYF. For the CDR3, the DNA is TGTGCCAGCAATGAAGGGGATGTCTCTGGAAACACCATATATTTT.

V is TRBV6-1 and J is TRBJ2-3, with D maybe TRBD2 (6 bases). The V end was cut by 3 bases, the J end by 7 bases, with 17 bases between. The germline V gene has CDR1 MNHNS and CDR2 SASEGT. This CDR3 comprises 15 residues. The CDR3 nucleotides read TGTGCCAGCAGTGAGGATCCGGGGAGGATGTATACGCAGTATTTT. Its protein product is CASSEDPGRMYTQYF.

The chain is built from TRBV9 and TRBJ2-3, with 10 nucleotides matching TRBD2. The J segment lost 6 bases and the V segment lost 3 bases, leaving 7 bases of the junction unmatched. The germline gives CDR1 SGDLS, CDR2 YYNGEE. The CDR3 sequence is 15 residues long. This CDR3 is CASSAGLANSDTQYF. CDR3 bases: TGTGCCAGCAGCGCGGGACTAGCGAACTCCGATACGCAGTATTTT.

The J gene is TRBJ2-7, the V gene TRBV6-6, with TRBD1 identical over 7 bases. The V segment lost 10 bases and the J segment 3 bases; nucleotides outside the gene matches: 15. This CDR3 is 15 amino acids long. Germline CDR1 reads MNHNY; CDR2 reads SVGAGI (reference sequence). This CDR3 reads CATLGTTGILYEQYF. The CDR3 DNA is TGTGCCACCCTGGGAACGACAGGGATACTCTACGAGCAGTACTTC.

This clone was observed once. The CDR3 DNA reads as TGCGCCAGCAGCCAAGATTCACTAGCGGGGGATAATACGCAGTATTTT. Residues: CASSQDSLAGDNTQYF. The J gene is TRBJ2-3, the V gene TRBV4-1; TRBD2 matches at 11 bases. In germline, CDR1 is MGHRA, CDR2 YSYEKL. CDR3 length: 16 residues. V shed 0 bases and J 7 bases; nucleotides not matched to a gene: 6.